This passage covers 13 T cell receptor beta chains from one sample sequenced in a study of T cells in Graves' hyperthyroidism and ophthalmopathy. Amplification of TCR beta CDR3 regions used RNA as the template. TCR CDR3 regions were first amplified by RT-PCR with HTBI primers. TCRdb re-called the multiplex PCR reads with MiXCR, one entry per CDR3 protein. The sample lists around 760,000 distinct CDR3 sequences, roughly 32% occurring once. The material sequenced was blood. All receptors come from a woman between 35 and 50 years old with Graves' hyperthyroidism.

This clonotype was counted ten times or more. The chain recombines TRBV19 with TRBJ1-4; 7 positions agree with TRBD1. The CDR3 runs to 13 residues. Trimming removed 5 bases from V and 6 bases from J; junction bases left unmatched: 3. Germline V gene lookup returns CDR1 LNHDA and CDR2 SQIVND (reference sequence). CDR3 nucleotides: TGTGCCAGTAGTGGGACAGCCGATGAAAAACTGTTTTTT. It yields the protein CASSGTADEKLFF.

This clonotype occurred many times. The rearrangement links TRBV7-2 to TRBJ1-2; 8 bases match TRBD1. This CDR3 is 17 amino acids long. J lost 0 bases, V lost 5 bases, and 11 bases had no gene match. Per germline, CDR1 SGHTA and CDR2 FQGNSA. This CDR3 reads CASSRPGTGFSNYGYTF. The CDR3 coding sequence is TGTGCCAGCAGCCGCCCCGGGACAGGCTTTTCTAACTATGGCTACACCTTC.

Worth noting for this clonotype: This may come from a read error, since a much larger clone is one base off. The chain joins TRBV19 to TRBJ2-7, with TRBD1 identical over 8 bases. The CDR3 loop spans 14 amino acids. The germline gives CDR1 LNHDA, CDR2 SQIVND (reference sequence). The CDR3 here is CASSIGQGAYEQCF. The CDR3 coding sequence is TGTGCCAGTAGTATCGGGCAGGGGGCCTACGAGCAGTGCTTC.

The gene calls are TRBV29-1 and TRBJ1-1; D is undetermined. The CDR3 consists of 10 residues. The germline V gene encodes CDR1 SQVTM and CDR2 ANQGSEA. The V end lost 6 bases, the J end lost 6 bases, and 8 bases lay between the germline ends. CDR3 sequence (DNA): TGCAGCGTCCTTATCCCTGAAGCTTTCTTT. Translating it yields CSVLIPEAFF.

This clonotype appeared a few times. This chain links TRBV9 with TRBJ2-5; 7 nucleotides align to TRBD1. Germline-derived CDR1 and CDR2 are SGDLS and YYNGEE. The CDR3 is made up of 14 amino acids. The V gene end was trimmed by 4 bases and the J gene end by 5 bases; junction bases not matched to a gene: 8. CDR3 DNA sequence: TGTGCCAGCAGCCCTGGACAGGTGGGCGAGACCCAGTACTTC. Protein sequence: CASSPGQVGETQYF.

V gene TRBV6-5 combines with J gene TRBJ1-1, with TRBD1 matching over 7 bases. This CDR3 has 15 amino acids. The ends lost 7 bases at V and 11 bases at J; junction bases unmatched: 19. Germline values: CDR1 MNHEY, CDR2 SVGAGI. DNA of the CDR3: TGTGCCAGCACTGACAGGGAGAGGTATTACGGTGACGCTTTCTTT. This codes for CASTDRERYYGDAFF.

This clonotype was detected only once. A much larger clone lies one base from this, so it may be a read error. V usage is TRBV6-5 and J usage is TRBJ1-6; D is possibly TRBD1 (6 bases). The CDR3 totals 12 residues. Per the germline V gene, CDR1 is MNHEY and CDR2 is SVGAGI. The CDR3: CASNTGRSPPHF. The DNA for the CDR3 is TGTGCCAGCAACACAGGGAGGTCACCCCCCCACTTT.

This sequence joins TRBV3-1 and TRBJ2-5; D is unresolved. Germline loops: CDR1 LGHDT, CDR2 YNNKEL (reference sequence). The V end was cut by 6 bases, the J end by 2 bases, with 10 bases between. This CDR3 has 13 residues. CDR3: CASRILNQETQYF. The CDR3 bases are TGTGCCAGCAGGATCTTGAATCAAGAGACCCAGTACTTC.

Ten or more counts support this clonotype. CDR3 loop: CSVVFGRGSEKLFF. CDR3 nucleotides: TGCAGCGTTGTATTTGGCAGGGGCAGTGAAAAACTGTTTTTT. The gene calls are TRBV29-1 and TRBJ1-4; weak D call: TRBD1 (6 bases). Germline CDR1 SQVTM, CDR2 ANQGSEA. Trimming removed 4 bases from V and 7 bases from J, with 16 bases in between. The CDR3 extends over 14 amino acids.

This clonotype was counted a few times. The genes are TRBV20-1 and TRBJ1-4; the D gene is possibly TRBD1 (5 bases). Germline V gives CDR1 DFQATT, CDR2 SNEGSKA (reference sequence). CDR3 length equals 16 residues. Trimming stripped 1 base from V and 5 bases from J, with 17 bases between. This CDR3 is CSARVLTGSENEKLFF. The CDR3 bases are TGCAGTGCTAGAGTACTAACAGGCAGTGAGAATGAAAAACTGTTTTTT.

The V and J genes are TRBV7-9 and TRBJ1-2, with a tentative D call TRBD1 (5 bases). Germline-derived CDR1 and CDR2 are SEHNR and FQNEAQ (reference sequence). The CDR3 is made up of 15 amino acids. Between the trimmed V and J ends, which lost 4 bases and 4 bases, there was a span of 16 bases. CDR3 region: CASSSAGRGGYGYTF. CDR3 sequence (DNA): TGTGCCAGCAGCTCCGCAGGGCGGGGGGGCTATGGCTACACCTTC. Filled out from reference TRBV7-9 and TRBJ1-2, the complete variable domain reads DTGVSQNPRHKITKRGQNVTFRCDPISEHNRLYWYRQTLGQGPEFLTYFQNEAQLEKSRLLSDRFSAERPKGSFSTLEIQRTEQGDSAMYLCASSSAGRGGYGYTFGSGTRLTVV.

The chain combines TRBV7-9 with TRBJ1-5, with 10 bases matching TRBD1. The V gene's germline CDR1 is SEHNR and CDR2 FQNEAQ (reference sequence). CDR3 length: 14 amino acids. The V segment lost 11 bases and the J segment 7 bases; nucleotides outside the gene matches: 11. CDR3 sequence reads: CAWSLGTGEQPQHF. The CDR3 bases are TGTGCCTGGAGCCTAGGGACAGGGGAGCAGCCCCAGCATTTT.

The rearrangement joins TRBV7-9 to TRBJ1-1, with TRBD1 matching 9 bases. From germline, CDR1 is SEHNR and CDR2 FQNEAQ (reference sequence). The CDR3 runs to 14 residues. The ends lost 5 bases at V and 7 bases at J; junction bases unmatched: 8. CDR3 residues: CASSGTGWSGEAFF. The CDR3, as DNA: TGTGCCAGCAGCGGGACAGGGTGGAGCGGTGAAGCTTTCTTT.